One and the same sample provided the 27 T cell receptor beta chains below, sequenced in a study of blood T cell repertoires in COVID-19. Using immunoSEQ multiplex PCR, the repertoire was profiled, and TCRdb retains in-frame clones only, with some absent. Seen here are approximately 490,000 clones, about 85% observed once, and the top ten hold 0.7%. Sequencing used PBMCs or T cells enriched from blood (not recorded which). Receptors were obtained from a woman aged 18-29 years who had recovered from COVID-19.

This chain uses TRBV5-1 with TRBJ2-3; 11 nucleotides match TRBD2. The germline CDR1 and CDR2 sequences are SGHRS and YFSETQ. This CDR3 region has 16 residues. The junction had 9 bases not matched to a gene; V was cut back by 2 bases and J by 7 bases. CDR3 bases: TGCGCCAGCAGCTTCCCCTCTAGCGGGGGGCGGAATACGCAGTATTTT. The encoded protein is CASSFPSSGGRNTQYF.

The V and J genes are TRBV18 and TRBJ1-1, with D perhaps matching TRBD1 (5 bases). The CDR3 has 14 amino acids. CDR1 is KGHSH, CDR2 LQKENI, per germline. Trimming took 3 bases from V and 2 from J, leaving 10 bases between them. CDR3 sequence: CASSPPDTNTEAFF. Here the CDR3 DNA reads TGTGCCAGCTCACCGCCGGACACCAACACTGAAGCTTTCTTT.

This chain connects TRBV7-2 to TRBJ2-3; 11 bases align to TRBD2. The CDR3 is 15 residues long. The germline CDR1 and CDR2 sequences are SGHTA and FQGNSA. Trimming at V came to 4 bases and at J to 8 bases, leaving 8 bases not matched to a gene. The CDR3 loop is CASSYGTSGSGTQYF. The CDR3 DNA reads TGTGCCAGCAGCTACGGGACTAGCGGTTCGGGTACGCAGTATTTT.

The genes are TRBV20-1 and TRBJ2-1; D is unclear. The CDR3 consists of 11 residues. Trimming stripped 3 bases from V and 6 bases from J, with 6 bases between. From germline, CDR1 is DFQATT and CDR2 SNEGSKA (reference sequence). In DNA form, the CDR3 reads TGCAGTGCTAGTGATCGCAATGAGCAGTTCTTC. It is translated as CSASDRNEQFF.

The chain couples TRBV19 to TRBJ1-1, with TRBD1 matching over 8 bases. V shed 4 bases, J shed 4 bases, and the junction held 8 bases outside the gene matches. Germline V gene sequence: CDR1 LNHDA, CDR2 SQIVND (reference sequence). The length of the CDR3 is 15 residues. The CDR3 spells CASSKSQGEGTEAFF. Here the CDR3 DNA reads TGTGCCAGTAGTAAATCACAGGGGGAGGGCACTGAAGCTTTCTTT.

The chain couples TRBV3-1 (or the pseudogene TRBV3-2) to TRBJ1-3; 8 nucleotides agree with TRBD1. The CDR3 covers 17 residues. The J segment lost 0 bases and the V segment lost 4 bases, leaving 8 bases of the junction unmatched. Germline V lookup: CDR1 LGHDT, CDR2 YNNKEL (reference sequence). CDR3 DNA sequence: TGTGCCAGCAGCCTCCGGACAGGGATTCCCTCTGGAAACACCATATATTTT. Encoded protein: CASSLRTGIPSGNTIYF.

V usage is TRBV5-1 and J usage is TRBJ1-2, with D possibly being TRBD1 (5 bases). Germline CDR1 is SGHRS and CDR2 is YFSETQ. Trimming shortened V by 2 bases and J by 3 bases, and 11 bases separated the two germline ends. The CDR3 length is 14 residues. The CDR3 loop is CASSLDSRDYGYTF. DNA of the CDR3: TGCGCCAGCAGCTTAGATTCCAGGGACTATGGCTACACCTTC.

The genes are TRBV30 and TRBJ2-3; D possibly corresponds to TRBD2 (6 bases). V was clipped by 1 base and J by 6 bases, with 20 bases between them. The CDR3 extends over 16 amino acids. The germline gives CDR1 GTSNPN, CDR2 SVGIG (reference sequence). CDR3 sequence (DNA): TGTGCCTGGAGTGCCCTCGGAGGGTTGGGTAAGGATACGCAGTATTTT. Translated: CAWSALGGLGKDTQYF.

This sequence joins TRBV27 and TRBJ1-5; D uncertain. V dropped 8 bases and J dropped 1 base, with 9 bases sitting between them. From germline, CDR1 is MNHEY and CDR2 SMNVEV (reference sequence). The CDR3 totals 13 residues. This chain's CDR3 is CASSSGSNQPQHF. CDR3 nucleotide sequence: TGTGCCAGCTCAAGCGGGAGCAATCAGCCCCAGCATTTT.

For the CDR3, the DNA is TGTGCCAGCAGCCAATACAGGACAGAGTATGGCTACACCTTC. Translating gives CASSQYRTEYGYTF. The chain links TRBV14 to TRBJ1-2, with D perhaps TRBD1 (6 bases). Trimming pared 2 bases from V and 5 bases from J, leaving 12 bases between. Germline CDR1 reads SGHDN; CDR2 reads FVKESK. The CDR3 contains 14 residues.

The V and J genes are TRBV30 and TRBJ2-3, with 12 bases matching TRBD1. This CDR3 contains 14 residues. Trimming took 5 bases from V and 3 from J; bases not matched to a gene: 3. Germline V gene data show CDR1 as GTSNPN and CDR2 as SVGIG (reference sequence). As DNA, the CDR3 is TGTGCCTGGGGGGACAGGGGGCGAACAGATACGCAGTATTTT. Protein sequence: CAWGDRGRTDTQYF.

This chain links TRBV5-1 with TRBJ2-7; unclear D gene. Germline values: CDR1 SGHRS, CDR2 YFSETQ. The length of the CDR3 is 14 residues. V was trimmed by 4 bases and J by 1 base, leaving 12 bases between them. The CDR3 sequence: CASSPTPGSYEQYF. CDR3 DNA: TGCGCCAGCAGCCCGACGCCGGGTTCCTACGAGCAGTACTTC. The whole variable domain, remainder taken from reference TRBV5-1 and TRBJ2-7, is KAGVTQTPRYLIKTRGQQVTLSCSPISGHRSVSWYQQTPGQGLQFLFEYFSETQRNKGNFPGRFSGRQFSNSRSEMNVSTLELGDSALYLCASSPTPGSYEQYFGPGTRLTVT.

This clone was seen a handful of times. The rearrangement uses TRBV23-1 and TRBJ1-4, with D maybe TRBD1 (5 bases). TRBV23-1 is an ORF for which the function is uncertain. CDR3 size: 17 residues. The V gene lost 8 bases and the J gene lost 8 bases, with 27 bases spanning the gap. CDR3 bases: TGCGCCAGCGGCCCTGCGGGGCGGGAGATCCGTGGGGAAAAACTGTTTTTT. The encoded protein is CASGPAGREIRGEKLFF.

The chain carries TRBV7-8 and TRBJ2-1, with D tentatively TRBD1 (5 bases). The germline gives CDR1 SGHVS, CDR2 FQNEAQ. CDR3 length equals 11 residues. Trimming stripped 5 bases from V and 10 bases from J, with 9 bases between. The CDR3: CASSNRQEQFF. The CDR3 nucleotides read TGTGCCAGCAGCAACAGACAGGAGCAGTTCTTC.

This chain joins TRBV5-4 and TRBJ2-2, with 9 bases fitting TRBD2. The V and J ends lost 4 bases and 6 bases, in that order; junction bases with no gene match: 7. This CDR3 spans 15 amino acids. Germline V CDR1 and CDR2: SGHNT, YYREEE (reference sequence). CDR3 loop: CASSRAGGPPGELFF. The CDR3 DNA is TGTGCCAGCAGCCGGGCGGGGGGGCCACCCGGGGAGCTGTTTTTT.

The rearrangement links TRBV3-1 (or the pseudogene TRBV3-2) to TRBJ2-5, with D unresolved. The germline V gene encodes CDR1 LGHDT and CDR2 YNNKEL (reference sequence). V lost 0 bases to trimming and J lost 2 bases, with 4 bases between them. The CDR3 length is 13 residues. In nucleotides, the CDR3 is TGTGCCAGCAGCCAAGAGGCTCAAGAGACCCAGTACTTC. It specifies CASSQEAQETQYF.

The chain employs TRBV11-2 and TRBJ1-1, with D maybe TRBD1 (6 bases). The CDR3 is 13 amino acids. Germline V gene lookup returns CDR1 SGHAT and CDR2 FQNNGV. V lost 1 base and J lost 7, with 10 bases in between. The CDR3 region has the DNA TGTGCCAGCAGCTTAGTAGAGGACAGTGAAGCTTTCTTT. It translates to CASSLVEDSEAFF.

This clone was detected only once. The chain links TRBV9 to TRBJ2-1; D possibly corresponds to TRBD2 (5 bases). Germline assignment: CDR1 SGDLS and CDR2 YYNGEE. The CDR3 runs to 13 residues. V was shortened by 0 bases and J by 8 bases, with 9 bases between the two germline ends. CDR3 amino acids: CASSVGLEDEQFF. In DNA form, the CDR3 reads TGTGCCAGCAGCGTAGGACTGGAGGATGAGCAGTTCTTC.

The rearrangement joins TRBV2 to TRBJ1-2; the D is unclear. Germline-derived CDR1 and CDR2 are SNHLY and FYNNEI. The CDR3 extends over 11 amino acids. V lost 1 base, J lost 9 bases, and 6 bases lay in between. The CDR3 here is CASSEEQSYTF. CDR3 DNA: TGTGCCAGCAGTGAAGAACAGAGCTACACCTTC.

The J gene is TRBJ2-3, the V gene TRBV28, with TRBD2 matching over 9 bases. This CDR3 contains 15 residues. Germline trimming cut 8 bases from V and 4 bases from J; bases unmatched to any gene: 10. Germline lookup yields CDR1 MDHEN and CDR2 SYDVKM. The CDR3: CASVNGGGASDTQYF. The CDR3 DNA is TGTGCCAGCGTAAATGGCGGGGGGGCGTCAGATACGCAGTATTTT.

This sequence joins TRBV27 and TRBJ1-6; maybe TRBD1 (6 bases). The CDR3 consists of 16 residues. Trimming stripped 0 bases from V and 8 bases from J, with 14 bases between. CDR1 MNHEY and CDR2 SMNVEV come from the germline V gene (reference sequence). The CDR3 bases are TGTGCCAGCAGTTTATCTGGGGGGGGGCTGGATTCACCCCTCCACTTT. This translates into CASSLSGGGLDSPLHF.

The genes are TRBV11-2 and TRBJ2-7, with 7 bases matching TRBD1. J gave up 2 bases and V 5 bases, and 9 bases lay outside the gene matches. Germline values: CDR1 SGHAT, CDR2 FQNNGV. This CDR3 has 15 residues. DNA of the CDR3: TGTGCCAGCAGCCCCGACCCGGGACAGCCCTACGAGCAGTACTTC. Its protein is CASSPDPGQPYEQYF.

The CDR3 DNA reads as TGTGCCTGGAGGAGTAATTTGGGCTACAAAGAGACCCAGTACTTC. It yields the protein CAWRSNLGYKETQYF. The rearrangement links TRBV30 to TRBJ2-5; no clear D gene. Germline values: CDR1 GTSNPN, CDR2 SVGIG (reference sequence). The CDR3 covers 15 residues. Trimming cost V 3 bases and J 3 bases, with 17 bases left between them.

This chain connects TRBV5-8 to TRBJ2-5; 11 bases map to TRBD2. The CDR3 contains 16 residues. Germline CDR1 and CDR2: SGHTS and YDEGEE. Germline trimming cut 6 bases from V and 2 bases from J; bases unmatched to any gene: 9. This CDR3 reads CASILTSGGLQETQYF. The CDR3 DNA reads as TGTGCCAGCATCCTAACTAGCGGGGGCCTTCAAGAGACCCAGTACTTC.

The gene calls are TRBV6-1 and TRBJ1-5, with TRBD1 matching 10 bases. With 3 bases clipped from V and 2 bases from J, the junction kept 10 bases outside the gene matches. The CDR3 extends over 18 amino acids. Germline V CDR1 and CDR2: MNHNS, SASEGT. The CDR3 region has the DNA TGTGCCAGCAGTGACAGAACAGACAGGGGGCGCGGCAATCAGCCCCAGCATTTT. As protein: CASSDRTDRGRGNQPQHF.

This clone was recorded only once. The rearrangement uses TRBV5-1 and TRBJ1-4; D possibly corresponds to TRBD1 (5 bases). The CDR3 runs to 14 residues. The germline V gene has CDR1 SGHRS and CDR2 YFSETQ. With 2 bases removed from V and 7 bases from J, the gap between germline ends came to 12 bases. DNA of the CDR3: TGCGCCAGCAGCTTCGGCAGGGCAAGTGAAAAACTGTTTTTT. Residues: CASSFGRASEKLFF.

The V call is TRBV9, the J call TRBJ1-3; a weak D match, TRBD1 (6 bases). This CDR3 is built from 15 residues. Trimming shortened V by 4 bases and J by 3 bases, and 14 bases separated the two germline ends. Germline assignment: CDR1 SGDLS and CDR2 YYNGEE. In DNA form, the CDR3 reads TGTGCCAGCAGCCCCAGGGGTGACGGTGGAAACACCATATATTTT. It translates to CASSPRGDGGNTIYF.